This T cell receptor (beta chain) was sequenced in a study of cytomegalovirus exposure and HLA in healthy donors. Germline V gene data show CDR1 as SGHNT and CDR2 as YENEEA. The CDR3 length is 14 residues. Trimming took 3 bases from V and 2 from J, leaving 8 bases between them. The PCR had 60 Vbeta and 13 Jbeta primers. The repertoire was sequenced with immunoSEQ multiplex PCR; TCRdb's copy has only in-frame clones and lacks some. The table lists more than 150,000 clones, 77% of them singletons, with 1.4% in the top ten. Input material: PBMCs. This rearrangement joins TRBV11-3 to TRBJ2-1; D not resolved. The clonotype was recovered from a man between 18 and 29 years old in good health and CMV-seronegative. CDR3 nucleotide sequence: TGTGCCAGCAGCTTTGAGACACCCTACAATGAGCAGTTCTTC. The encoded protein is CASSFETPYNEQFF.